This T cell receptor (beta chain) was found in a study of blood T cell repertoires in COVID-19. Background on the study: Samples taken during acute and convalescent COVID-19 were collected in the United States, Italy and Spain.

Sequencing used immunoSEQ multiplex PCR; TCRdb keeps in-frame clones, though not all of them. The table records roughly 400,000 clones, roughly nine tenths of them present only once. Those enrolled, adults aged roughly 18 to 89 years, came from about two dozen US areas. Participants were placed into cohorts based on the clinical history they reported. The CDR3 length is 13 residues. Trimming removed 0 bases from V and 6 bases from J, with 9 bases in between. Germline CDR1 and CDR2: SGHNT and YENEEA. The sample was PBMCs or T cells enriched from blood (not recorded which). The rearrangement joins TRBV11-3 to TRBJ2-7, with D perhaps matching TRBD2 (5 bases). The receptor was derived from a man aged 25 to 45 who had recovered from COVID-19. The CDR3 loop is CASSLDRGGEQYF. CDR3 nucleotide sequence: TGTGCCAGCAGCTTAGATCGAGGAGGCGAGCAGTACTTC.